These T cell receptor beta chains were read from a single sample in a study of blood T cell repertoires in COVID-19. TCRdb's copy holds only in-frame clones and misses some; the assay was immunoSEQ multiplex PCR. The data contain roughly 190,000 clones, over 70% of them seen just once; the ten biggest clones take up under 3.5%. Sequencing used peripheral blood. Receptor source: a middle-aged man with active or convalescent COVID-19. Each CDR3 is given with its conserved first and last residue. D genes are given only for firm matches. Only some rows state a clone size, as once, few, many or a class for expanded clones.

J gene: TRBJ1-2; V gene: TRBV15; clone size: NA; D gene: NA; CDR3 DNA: TGTGCCACCAGCAGAGGGCCCGGAGAAGGCTACACCTTC; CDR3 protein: CATSRGPGEGYTF
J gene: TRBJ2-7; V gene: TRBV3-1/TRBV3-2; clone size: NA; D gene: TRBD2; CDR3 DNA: TGTGCCAGCAGCCAACCGGGACTAGCGGGGGAGCAGTACTTC; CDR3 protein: CASSQPGLAGEQYF
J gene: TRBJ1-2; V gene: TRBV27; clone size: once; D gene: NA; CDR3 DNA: TGTGCCAGCAGTTTGGGGGCCGCCCAAGGCTACACCTTC; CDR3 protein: CASSLGAAQGYTF
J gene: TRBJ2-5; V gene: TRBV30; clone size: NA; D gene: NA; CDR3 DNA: TGTGCCTGGAGACTCCTCGACAGGCAAGAGACCCAGTACTTC; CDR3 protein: CAWRLLDRQETQYF
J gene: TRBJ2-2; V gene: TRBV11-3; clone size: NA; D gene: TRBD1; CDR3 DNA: TGTGCCAGCAGCCCACAGGGGTCCTTCAAGAACACCGGGGAGCTGTTTTTT; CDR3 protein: CASSPQGSFKNTGELFF
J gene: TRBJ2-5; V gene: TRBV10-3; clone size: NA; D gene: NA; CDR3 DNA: TGTGCCATCAGTGGAGGAGCGGCTACGTACCAAGAGACCCAGTACTTC; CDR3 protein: CAISGGAATYQETQYF
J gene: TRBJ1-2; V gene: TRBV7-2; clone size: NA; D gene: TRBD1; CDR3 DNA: TGTGCCAGCAGCATTATCGGGACAGAGGCTGGCTACACCTTC; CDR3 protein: CASSIIGTEAGYTF
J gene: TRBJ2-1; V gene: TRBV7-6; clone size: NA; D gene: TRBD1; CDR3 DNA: TGTGCCAGCAGCTTATATTCCGGGACAGGGGGGTACAATGAGCAGTTCTTC; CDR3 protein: CASSLYSGTGGYNEQFF
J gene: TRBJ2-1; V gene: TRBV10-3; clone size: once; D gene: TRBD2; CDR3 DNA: TGTGCCATCAGTGAGCGTTCCGGGACTAGCTTCGACAATGAGCAGTTCTTC; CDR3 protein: CAISERSGTSFDNEQFF
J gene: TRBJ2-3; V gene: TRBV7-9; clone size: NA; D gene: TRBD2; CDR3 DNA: TGTGCCAGCAGCCAGACTAGCATAAGCACAGATACGCAGTATTTT; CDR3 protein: CASSQTSISTDTQYF
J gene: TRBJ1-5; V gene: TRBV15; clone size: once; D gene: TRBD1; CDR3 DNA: TGTGCCACCAGCAGAGAAACAGGGGTGGGGAATCAGCCCCAGCATTTT; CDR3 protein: CATSRETGVGNQPQHF
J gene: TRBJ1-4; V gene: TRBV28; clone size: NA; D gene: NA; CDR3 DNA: TGTGCCAGCAGTTCAACATTGGGGAGGGAAAAACTGTTTTTT; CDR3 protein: CASSSTLGREKLFF
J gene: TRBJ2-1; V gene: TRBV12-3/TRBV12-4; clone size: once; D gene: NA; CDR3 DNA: TGTGCCAGCAGTTTACGTAGGGGCGTATGGTTCTTC; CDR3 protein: CASSLRRGVWFF
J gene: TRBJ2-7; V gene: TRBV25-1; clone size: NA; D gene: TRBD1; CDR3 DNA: TGTGCCAGCAGAAAGGGGACAGGGGGTCAGGAGCAGTACTTC; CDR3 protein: CASRKGTGGQEQYF
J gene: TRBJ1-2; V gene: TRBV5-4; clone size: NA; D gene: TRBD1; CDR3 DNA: TGTGCCAGCAGCTTGGCCAGGGGGCTGGGCTATGGCTACACCTTC; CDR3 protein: CASSLARGLGYGYTF
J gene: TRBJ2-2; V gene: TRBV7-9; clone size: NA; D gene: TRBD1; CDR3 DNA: TGTGCCAGCAGCTTAGGACAGGGGTGGAATGCCGGGGAGCTGTTTTTT; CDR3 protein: CASSLGQGWNAGELFF
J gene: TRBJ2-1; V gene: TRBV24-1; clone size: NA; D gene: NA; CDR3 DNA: TGTGCCACCAGTGGTAACACCTACAATGAGCAGTTCTTC; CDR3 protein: CATSGNTYNEQFF
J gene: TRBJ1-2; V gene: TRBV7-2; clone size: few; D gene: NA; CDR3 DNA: TGTGCCAGCAGCTTAGCCGGGTCCGGTGGCTACACCTTC; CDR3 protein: CASSLAGSGGYTF
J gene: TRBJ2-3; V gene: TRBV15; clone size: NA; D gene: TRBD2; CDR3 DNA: TGTGCCACCAGCAGACTCCTGACTAGCGGACACACAGATACGCAGTATTTT; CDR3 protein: CATSRLLTSGHTDTQYF
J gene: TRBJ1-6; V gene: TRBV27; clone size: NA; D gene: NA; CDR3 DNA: TGTGCCAGCAGGTCACAGAGCTCCTATAATTCACCCCTCCACTTT; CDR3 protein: CASRSQSSYNSPLHF
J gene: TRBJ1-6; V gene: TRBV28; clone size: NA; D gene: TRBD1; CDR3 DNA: TGTGCCAGCAAACAGGGGGCTTCCAATTCACCCCTCCACTTT; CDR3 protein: CASKQGASNSPLHF
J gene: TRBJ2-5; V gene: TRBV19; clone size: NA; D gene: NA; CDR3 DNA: TGTGCCAGTAGTCCTAGACTCGATCCCCAGGAGACCCAGTACTTC; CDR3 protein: CASSPRLDPQETQYF
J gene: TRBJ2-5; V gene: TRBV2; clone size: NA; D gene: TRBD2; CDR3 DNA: TGTGCCAGCACCCTAGGACTAGCGGGTGGAGAGACCCAGTACTTC; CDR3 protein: CASTLGLAGGETQYF
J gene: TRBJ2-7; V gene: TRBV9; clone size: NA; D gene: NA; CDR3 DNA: TGTGCCAGCAGCGTAAGTCACGCCGACGGGGAGCAGTACTTC; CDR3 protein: CASSVSHADGEQYF
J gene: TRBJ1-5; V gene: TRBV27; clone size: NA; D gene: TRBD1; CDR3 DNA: TGTGCCAGCAGTCACGCCAGGACAGGGGAGAATCAGCCCCAGCATTTT; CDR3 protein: CASSHARTGENQPQHF
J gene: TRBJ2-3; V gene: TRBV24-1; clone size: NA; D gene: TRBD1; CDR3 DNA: TGTGCCACCAGTGATTCCGGACAGGCAGATACGCAGTATTTT; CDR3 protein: CATSDSGQADTQYF
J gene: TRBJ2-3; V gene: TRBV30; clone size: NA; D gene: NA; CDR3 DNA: TGTGCCCGGACTGGGGCTAGCACAGATACGCAGTATTTT; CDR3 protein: CARTGASTDTQYF